The entry below gives a single T cell receptor beta chain sequence along with its context. Antigen: not known. MiXCR was run by TCRdb on the RACE reads, yielding one entry per CDR3 protein. Here the sample spans 200,000 to 300,000 distinct CDR3 sequences, about 8.6% being singletons. The data originate from a study of human T cells and chemical hapten exposure. Study as a whole: Weekly administration of diphenylcyclopropenone to the scalp of patients continued throughout the approximately 23-week study. Patients, largely female, had alopecia areata, totalis or universalis.

Points from the study as a whole: The study found that PT1 expanded TCR counts correlated positively with patch test score.

Time point defined: pre-sensitization, week 0. Stated treatment: therapeutic diphenylcyclopropenone sensitization with weekly scalp DPC. This CDR3 has 16 residues. Per the germline V gene, CDR1 is LGHNA and CDR2 is YSLEER. Trimming cost V 5 bases and J 3 bases; bases outside gene matches: 7. The chain is built from TRBV4-3 and TRBJ1-2, with TRBD1 identical over 12 bases. This TCR derives from a woman in her thirties or forties with alopecia areata. Some clones in this sample may be carry-over from other donors' samples. Sequenced material: whole blood, taken in connection with sensitization to the hapten diphenylcyclopropenone (DPC). CDR3 region: CASSKTGTGGDYGYTF. DNA for the CDR3: TGCGCCAGCAGCAAGACCGGGACAGGGGGCGACTATGGCTACACCTTC.